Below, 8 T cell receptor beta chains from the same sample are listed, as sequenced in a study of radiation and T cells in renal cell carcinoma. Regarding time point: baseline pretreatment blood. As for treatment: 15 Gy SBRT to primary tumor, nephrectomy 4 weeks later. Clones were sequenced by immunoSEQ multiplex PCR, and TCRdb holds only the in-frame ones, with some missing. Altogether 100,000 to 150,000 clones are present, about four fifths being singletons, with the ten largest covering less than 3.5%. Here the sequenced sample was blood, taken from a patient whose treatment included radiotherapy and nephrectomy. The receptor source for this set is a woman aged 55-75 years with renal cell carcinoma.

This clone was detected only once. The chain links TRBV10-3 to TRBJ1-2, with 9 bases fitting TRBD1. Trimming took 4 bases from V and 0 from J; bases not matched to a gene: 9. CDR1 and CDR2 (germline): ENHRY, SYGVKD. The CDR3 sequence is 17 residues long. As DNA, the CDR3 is TGTGCCATCAGTGCACTCCGGGACAGGGAAACTAACTATGGCTACACCTTC. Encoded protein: CAISALRDRETNYGYTF.

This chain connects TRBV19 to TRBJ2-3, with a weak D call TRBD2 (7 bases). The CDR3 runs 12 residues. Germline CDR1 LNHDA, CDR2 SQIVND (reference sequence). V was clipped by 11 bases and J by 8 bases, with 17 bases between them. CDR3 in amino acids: CAAGGGLVTQYF. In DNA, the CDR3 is TGTGCCGCTGGGGGGGGGCTGGTTACGCAGTATTTT.

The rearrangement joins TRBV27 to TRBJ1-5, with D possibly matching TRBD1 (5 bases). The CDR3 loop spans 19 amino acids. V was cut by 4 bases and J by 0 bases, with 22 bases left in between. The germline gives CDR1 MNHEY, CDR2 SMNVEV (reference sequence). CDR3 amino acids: CASSSRWGKSAHSNQPQHF. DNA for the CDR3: TGTGCCAGCAGTTCCAGGTGGGGGAAATCGGCCCATAGCAATCAGCCCCAGCATTTT.

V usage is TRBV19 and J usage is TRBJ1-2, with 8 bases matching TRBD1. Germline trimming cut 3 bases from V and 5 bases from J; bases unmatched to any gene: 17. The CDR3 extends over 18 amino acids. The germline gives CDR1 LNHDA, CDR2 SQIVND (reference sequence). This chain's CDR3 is CASSIREKPTGVGYGYTF. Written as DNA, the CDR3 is TGTGCCAGTAGTATCAGGGAGAAGCCGACAGGGGTCGGATATGGCTACACCTTC. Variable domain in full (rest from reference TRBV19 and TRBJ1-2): DGGITQSPKYLFRKEGQNVTLSCEQNLNHDAMYWYRQDPGQGLRLIYYSQIVNDFQKGDIAEGYSVSREKKESFPLTVTSAQKNPTAFYLCASSIREKPTGVGYGYTFGSGTRLTVV.

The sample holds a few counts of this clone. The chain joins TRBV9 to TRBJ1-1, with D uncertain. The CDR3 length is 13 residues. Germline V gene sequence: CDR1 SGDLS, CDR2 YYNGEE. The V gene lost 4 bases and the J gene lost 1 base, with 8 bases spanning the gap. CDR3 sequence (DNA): TGTGCCAGCAGCTTGAGGCCGAACACTGAAGCTTTCTTT. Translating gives CASSLRPNTEAFF.

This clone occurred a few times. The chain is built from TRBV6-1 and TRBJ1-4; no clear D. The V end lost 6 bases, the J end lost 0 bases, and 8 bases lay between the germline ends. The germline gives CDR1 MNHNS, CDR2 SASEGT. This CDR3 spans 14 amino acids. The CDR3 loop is CASRDSPTNEKLFF. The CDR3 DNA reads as TGTGCCAGCAGGGATTCTCCAACTAATGAAAAACTGTTTTTT.

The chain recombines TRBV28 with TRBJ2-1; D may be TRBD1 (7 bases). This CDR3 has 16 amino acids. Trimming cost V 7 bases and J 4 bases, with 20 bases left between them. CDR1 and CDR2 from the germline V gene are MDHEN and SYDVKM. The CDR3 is CASTSGGQIVYNEQFF. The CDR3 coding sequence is TGTGCCAGCACCTCCGGGGGACAGATCGTGTACAATGAGCAGTTCTTC.

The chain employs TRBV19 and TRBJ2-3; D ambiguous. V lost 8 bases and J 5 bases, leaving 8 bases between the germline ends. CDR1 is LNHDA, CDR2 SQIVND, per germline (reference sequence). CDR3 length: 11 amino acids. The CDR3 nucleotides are TGTGCCAGTGCCATCCAAGATACGCAGTATTTT. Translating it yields CASAIQDTQYF.